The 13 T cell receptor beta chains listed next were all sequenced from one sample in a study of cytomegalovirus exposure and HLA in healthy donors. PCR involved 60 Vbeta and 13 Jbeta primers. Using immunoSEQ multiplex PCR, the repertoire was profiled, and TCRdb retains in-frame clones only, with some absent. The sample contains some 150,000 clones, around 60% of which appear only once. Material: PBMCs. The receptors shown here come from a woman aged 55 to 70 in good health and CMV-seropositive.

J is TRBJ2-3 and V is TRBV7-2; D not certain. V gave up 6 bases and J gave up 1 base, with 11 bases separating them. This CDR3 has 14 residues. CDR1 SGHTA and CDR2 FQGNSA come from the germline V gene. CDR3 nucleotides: TGTGCCAGCAGACGAACCCGGGGCACAGATACGCAGTATTTT. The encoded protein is CASRRTRGTDTQYF.

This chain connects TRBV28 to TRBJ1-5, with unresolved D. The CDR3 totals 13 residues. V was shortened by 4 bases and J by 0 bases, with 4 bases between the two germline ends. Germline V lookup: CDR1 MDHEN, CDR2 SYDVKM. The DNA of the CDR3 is TGTGCCAGCAGTTCGGGTAGCAATCAGCCCCAGCATTTT. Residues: CASSSGSNQPQHF.

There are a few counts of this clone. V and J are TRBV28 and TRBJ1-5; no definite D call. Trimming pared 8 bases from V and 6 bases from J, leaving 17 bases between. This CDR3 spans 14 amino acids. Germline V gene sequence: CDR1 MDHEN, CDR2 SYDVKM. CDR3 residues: CASGYEGNGQPQHF. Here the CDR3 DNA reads TGTGCCAGCGGTTACGAGGGTAACGGTCAGCCCCAGCATTTT.

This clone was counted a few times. CDR3 sequence reads: CASSYTASSGANVLTF. As DNA, the CDR3 is TGTGCCAGCAGTTACACAGCAAGCTCTGGGGCCAACGTCCTGACTTTC. The chain employs TRBV6-6 and TRBJ2-6; D is undetermined. Trimming removed 2 bases at V and 0 bases at J, with 8 bases between. The CDR3 spans 16 residues. CDR1 MNHNY and CDR2 SVGAGI come from the germline V gene (reference sequence).

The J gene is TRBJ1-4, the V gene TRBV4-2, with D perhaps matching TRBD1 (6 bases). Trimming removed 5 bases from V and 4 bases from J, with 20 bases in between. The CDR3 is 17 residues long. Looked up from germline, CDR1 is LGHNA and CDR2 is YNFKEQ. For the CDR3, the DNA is TGTGCCAGCAGCTACCTAGGGGGGGTCCCGGATAATGAAAAACTGTTTTTT. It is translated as CASSYLGGVPDNEKLFF.

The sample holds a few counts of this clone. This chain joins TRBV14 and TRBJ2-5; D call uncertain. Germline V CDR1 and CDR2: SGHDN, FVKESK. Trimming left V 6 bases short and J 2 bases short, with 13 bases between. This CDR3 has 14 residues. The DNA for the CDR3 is TGTGCCAGCAGTCGCGCAAGCATTCAAGAGACCCAGTACTTC. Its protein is CASSRASIQETQYF.

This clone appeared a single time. CDR3 nucleotide sequence: TGTGCCAGCAGCTCTCCAGGGAAAGGGAATGGCTACACCTTC. Protein: CASSSPGKGNGYTF. The V gene is TRBV28, the J gene TRBJ1-2; a possible D gene is TRBD1 (5 bases). Per germline, CDR1 MDHEN and CDR2 SYDVKM. With 6 bases removed from V and 6 bases from J, the gap between germline ends came to 17 bases. The CDR3 totals 14 residues.

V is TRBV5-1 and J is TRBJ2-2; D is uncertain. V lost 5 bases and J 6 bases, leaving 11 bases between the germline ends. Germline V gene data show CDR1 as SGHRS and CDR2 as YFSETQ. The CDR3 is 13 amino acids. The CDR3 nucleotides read TGCGCCAGCAGAGCTCCCCCCGCCGGGGAGCTGTTTTTT. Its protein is CASRAPPAGELFF.

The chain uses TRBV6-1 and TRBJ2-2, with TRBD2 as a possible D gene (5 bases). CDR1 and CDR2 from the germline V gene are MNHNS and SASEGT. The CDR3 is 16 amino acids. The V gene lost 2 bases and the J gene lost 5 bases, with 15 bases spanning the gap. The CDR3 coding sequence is TGTGCCAGCAGTGAATCCTCGACTATTTGGACCGGGGAGCTGTTTTTT. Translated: CASSESSTIWTGELFF.

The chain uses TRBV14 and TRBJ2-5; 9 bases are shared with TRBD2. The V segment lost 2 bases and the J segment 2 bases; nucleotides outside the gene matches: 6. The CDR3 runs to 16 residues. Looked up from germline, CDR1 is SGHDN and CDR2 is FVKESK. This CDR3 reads CASSQPTSGWQETQYF. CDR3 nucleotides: TGTGCCAGCAGCCAACCTACTAGCGGGTGGCAAGAGACCCAGTACTTC.

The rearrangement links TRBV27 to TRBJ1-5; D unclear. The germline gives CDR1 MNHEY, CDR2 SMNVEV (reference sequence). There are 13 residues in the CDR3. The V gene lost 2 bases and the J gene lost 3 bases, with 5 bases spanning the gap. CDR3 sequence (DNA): TGTGCCAGCAGTTTAGAGTTCAATCAGCCCCAGCATTTT. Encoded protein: CASSLEFNQPQHF.

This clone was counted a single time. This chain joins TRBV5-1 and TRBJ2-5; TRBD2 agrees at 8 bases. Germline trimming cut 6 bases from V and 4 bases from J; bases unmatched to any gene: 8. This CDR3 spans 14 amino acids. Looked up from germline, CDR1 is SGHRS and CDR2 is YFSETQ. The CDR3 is CASTSSGSAETQYF. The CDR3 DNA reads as TGCGCCAGCACCTCAAGCGGGAGTGCAGAGACCCAGTACTTC.

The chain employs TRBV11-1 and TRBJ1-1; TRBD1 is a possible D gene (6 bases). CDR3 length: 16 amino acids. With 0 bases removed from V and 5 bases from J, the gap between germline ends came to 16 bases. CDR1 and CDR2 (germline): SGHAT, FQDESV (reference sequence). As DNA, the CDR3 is TGTGCCAGCAGCTTAGCCCAGGGGCGCTTAAAGACTGAAGCTTTCTTT. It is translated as CASSLAQGRLKTEAFF.